This is a list of T cell receptor beta chains from one sample in a study of cytomegalovirus exposure and HLA in healthy donors. Clones were read by immunoSEQ multiplex PCR, and TCRdb kept only the in-frame ones, dropping some. The sample holds roughly 64,000 clones. Sequenced input: PBMCs. The receptors derive from a woman aged 18-30 years in good health and CMV-seronegative. CDR3s include the opening cysteine and the closing phenylalanine or tryptophan. The order of the fields is CDR3 length, V gene, D gene, J gene, CDR3 DNA, CDR3 protein. D genes are given only for firm matches.

cdr3_length: 15; v_call: TRBV5-1; d_call: TRBD2; j_call: TRBJ2-1; cdr3_nt: TGCGCCAGCAGCCCGAGCGGGGGGTACTACAATGAGCAGTTCTTC; cdr3_aa: CASSPSGGYYNEQFF
cdr3_length: 10; v_call: TRBV29-1; d_call: .; j_call: TRBJ1-1; cdr3_nt: TGCAGCGGTAGCGACACTGAAGATTTCTTT; cdr3_aa: CSGSDTEDFF
cdr3_length: 12; v_call: TRBV28; d_call: .; j_call: TRBJ1-1; cdr3_nt: TGTGCCAGCACCTTTAGGGGGACTGAAGCTTTCTTT; cdr3_aa: CASTFRGTEAFF
cdr3_length: 14; v_call: TRBV29-1; d_call: .; j_call: TRBJ1-4; cdr3_nt: TGCAGCGTCAGGCGGACAGCCTCTAATGAAAAACTGTTTTTT; cdr3_aa: CSVRRTASNEKLFF
cdr3_length: 13; v_call: TRBV29-1; d_call: TRBD1; j_call: TRBJ1-2; cdr3_nt: TGCAGCGTTGAAACGGGGGACAGCTATGGCTACACCTTC; cdr3_aa: CSVETGDSYGYTF
cdr3_length: 13; v_call: TRBV6-1; d_call: .; j_call: TRBJ1-1; cdr3_nt: TGTGCCAGCAGTGAAGAATTAGAAACTGAAGCTTTCTTT; cdr3_aa: CASSEELETEAFF
cdr3_length: 14; v_call: TRBV10-2; d_call: .; j_call: TRBJ1-6; cdr3_nt: TGCGCCAGCAGAGGGGGATCCTATAATTCACCCCTCCACTTT; cdr3_aa: CASRGGSYNSPLHF
cdr3_length: 12; v_call: TRBV5-4; d_call: .; j_call: TRBJ2-7; cdr3_nt: TGTGCCAGCAGCTTGGGGGCAGCCGAGCAGTACTTC; cdr3_aa: CASSLGAAEQYF
cdr3_length: 17; v_call: TRBV9; d_call: TRBD2; j_call: TRBJ2-1; cdr3_nt: TGTGCCAGCAGTACAGCGGGAGGGCCTAAAAGTCACAATGAGCAGTTCTTC; cdr3_aa: CASSTAGGPKSHNEQFF
cdr3_length: 16; v_call: TRBV18; d_call: .; j_call: TRBJ1-4; cdr3_nt: TGTGCCAGCTCACAGTCGGGAGTCGCGACTAATGAAAAACTGTTTTTT; cdr3_aa: CASSQSGVATNEKLFF
cdr3_length: 13; v_call: TRBV6-5; d_call: .; j_call: TRBJ1-2; cdr3_nt: TGTGCCAGCCAGGACACTCCTAACTATGGCTACACCTTC; cdr3_aa: CASQDTPNYGYTF
cdr3_length: 13; v_call: TRBV30; d_call: .; j_call: TRBJ1-2; cdr3_nt: TGTGCCTGTACACAGGGCGCCGTCTATGGCTACACCTTC; cdr3_aa: CACTQGAVYGYTF
cdr3_length: 17; v_call: TRBV9; d_call: TRBD1; j_call: TRBJ2-2; cdr3_nt: TGTGCCAGCAGCGTAGTACAGGGGGCGCTGGACACCGGGGAGCTGTTTTTT; cdr3_aa: CASSVVQGALDTGELFF
cdr3_length: 13; v_call: TRBV18; d_call: TRBD1; j_call: TRBJ1-1; cdr3_nt: TGTGCCAGCTCAAACGAGGGACAGGGAGAAGCTTTCTTT; cdr3_aa: CASSNEGQGEAFF
cdr3_length: 14; v_call: TRBV9; d_call: TRBD1; j_call: TRBJ2-1; cdr3_nt: TGTGCCAGCAGCGTAGGGAGACAGGGGAGTGAGCAGTTCTTC; cdr3_aa: CASSVGRQGSEQFF
cdr3_length: 16; v_call: TRBV19; d_call: TRBD1; j_call: TRBJ1-1; cdr3_nt: TGTGCCAGCCGTGCCCGGACAGGGTCCGTGAACACTGAAGCTTTCTTT; cdr3_aa: CASRARTGSVNTEAFF
cdr3_length: 13; v_call: TRBV5-6; d_call: TRBD2; j_call: TRBJ2-5; cdr3_nt: TGTGCCAGCAGCTTGGGCGGGAGTACGGCCCAGTACTTC; cdr3_aa: CASSLGGSTAQYF
cdr3_length: 12; v_call: TRBV5-4; d_call: .; j_call: TRBJ2-7; cdr3_nt: TGTGCCAGCCCATCGAGGGGGGGCGAGCAGTACTTC; cdr3_aa: CASPSRGGEQYF
cdr3_length: 15; v_call: TRBV30; d_call: TRBD2; j_call: TRBJ2-5; cdr3_nt: TGTGCCTGGAACCCGGGTAGCGGGCTACAAGAGAACCAGTACTTC; cdr3_aa: CAWNPGSGLQENQYF
cdr3_length: 14; v_call: TRBV28; d_call: .; j_call: TRBJ1-2; cdr3_nt: TGTGCCAGCAGCCCGCCGCGGGGGGGAGGTGGCTACACCTTC; cdr3_aa: CASSPPRGGGGYTF
cdr3_length: 15; v_call: TRBV6-5; d_call: TRBD2; j_call: TRBJ2-5; cdr3_nt: TGTGCCAGCACCCAACTAGCGGGGTATCAAGAGACCCAGTACTTC; cdr3_aa: CASTQLAGYQETQYF
cdr3_length: 15; v_call: TRBV19; d_call: .; j_call: TRBJ1-4; cdr3_nt: TGTGCCAGTAGTATAGCGGCAGGGTTTCGGGAAAAACTGTTTTTT; cdr3_aa: CASSIAAGFREKLFF
cdr3_length: 14; v_call: TRBV18; d_call: TRBD1; j_call: TRBJ2-7; cdr3_nt: TGTGCCAGCTCACGGACCGGGACAGACTACGAGCAGTACTTC; cdr3_aa: CASSRTGTDYEQYF
cdr3_length: 15; v_call: TRBV9; d_call: .; j_call: TRBJ1-1; cdr3_nt: TGTGCCAGCAGCGTAGGGGGGGTTTGGAACACTGAAGATTTCTTT; cdr3_aa: CASSVGGVWNTEDFF
cdr3_length: 13; v_call: TRBV7-6; d_call: TRBD2; j_call: TRBJ2-7; cdr3_nt: TGTGCCAGCAGCCATCGGGGGGCCTACGAGCAGTACTTC; cdr3_aa: CASSHRGAYEQYF
cdr3_length: 15; v_call: TRBV11-2; d_call: TRBD2; j_call: TRBJ2-6; cdr3_nt: TGTGCCAGCAGCCTTCGGGGAGGGGGGGCCAACGTCCTGACTTTC; cdr3_aa: CASSLRGGGANVLTF
cdr3_length: 12; v_call: TRBV6-5; d_call: TRBD2; j_call: TRBJ2-1; cdr3_nt: TGTGCCAGCAGGACGGGAGGGGATGAGCAGTTCTTC; cdr3_aa: CASRTGGDEQFF
cdr3_length: 15; v_call: TRBV30; d_call: TRBD1; j_call: TRBJ2-1; cdr3_nt: TGTGCCTGGAGGGCAACAGGGGGGTTTTACAATGAGCAGTTCTTC; cdr3_aa: CAWRATGGFYNEQFF
cdr3_length: 14; v_call: TRBV6-6; d_call: TRBD1; j_call: TRBJ1-5; cdr3_nt: TGTGCCAGCAGTGTCGACAGGGACAGTCAGCCCCAGCATTTT; cdr3_aa: CASSVDRDSQPQHF
cdr3_length: 13; v_call: TRBV29-1; d_call: .; j_call: TRBJ1-2; cdr3_nt: TGCAGCACTAATAACTACCGGGGGGACGGCTACACCTTC; cdr3_aa: CSTNNYRGDGYTF
cdr3_length: 15; v_call: TRBV18; d_call: TRBD2; j_call: TRBJ2-7; cdr3_nt: TGTGCCAGCTCACCAGAGACTAGCGGGCTATACGAGCAGTACTTC; cdr3_aa: CASSPETSGLYEQYF
cdr3_length: 14; v_call: TRBV19; d_call: .; j_call: TRBJ1-2; cdr3_nt: TGTGCCAGTAGTATTGGGGGAGGTACCTATGGCTACACCTTC; cdr3_aa: CASSIGGGTYGYTF
cdr3_length: 15; v_call: TRBV2; d_call: TRBD1; j_call: TRBJ1-1; cdr3_nt: TGTGCCACCACGCAGGAGGGGGCAATGAACACTGAAGCTTTCTTT; cdr3_aa: CATTQEGAMNTEAFF
cdr3_length: 13; v_call: TRBV30; d_call: .; j_call: TRBJ1-3; cdr3_nt: TGTGCCTGGAGTCTCAGCGGGCTCAACACCATATATTTT; cdr3_aa: CAWSLSGLNTIYF
cdr3_length: 13; v_call: TRBV6-1; d_call: .; j_call: TRBJ1-2; cdr3_nt: TGTGCCAGCAGTGAGGACAGTGGCTATGGCTACACCTTC; cdr3_aa: CASSEDSGYGYTF
cdr3_length: 14; v_call: TRBV30; d_call: .; j_call: TRBJ1-1; cdr3_nt: TGTGCCTGGATGGGGAGGGGGATAGTTGGATCAGCTTTCTTT; cdr3_aa: CAWMGRGIVGSAFF
cdr3_length: 14; v_call: TRBV18; d_call: .; j_call: TRBJ2-2; cdr3_nt: TGTGCCAGCTCACCACCAGGGGCCACCGGGGAGCTGTTTTTT; cdr3_aa: CASSPPGATGELFF
cdr3_length: 16; v_call: TRBV25-1; d_call: TRBD1; j_call: TRBJ2-1; cdr3_nt: TGTGCCAGCAGTGTATCGACAGGGACGTCCGACAATGAGCAGTTCTTC; cdr3_aa: CASSVSTGTSDNEQFF
cdr3_length: 13; v_call: TRBV14; d_call: .; j_call: TRBJ2-7; cdr3_nt: TGTGCCAGCAGCCACCGTAGGGGGTACGAGCAGTACTTC; cdr3_aa: CASSHRRGYEQYF
cdr3_length: 13; v_call: TRBV11-2; d_call: .; j_call: TRBJ1-4; cdr3_nt: TGTGCCAGCAGCCCCAATGGGCCTGAAAAACTGTTTTTT; cdr3_aa: CASSPNGPEKLFF
cdr3_length: 13; v_call: TRBV25-1; d_call: .; j_call: TRBJ2-7; cdr3_nt: TGTGCCAGCAGTGCAGACAGAGCCTACGAGCAGTACTTC; cdr3_aa: CASSADRAYEQYF
cdr3_length: 15; v_call: TRBV2; d_call: .; j_call: TRBJ1-5; cdr3_nt: TGTGCCAGCAGGGAACAGGGAACGAGCAATCAGCCCCAGCATTTT; cdr3_aa: CASREQGTSNQPQHF
cdr3_length: 10; v_call: TRBV19; d_call: .; j_call: TRBJ1-1; cdr3_nt: TGTGCCAGTAGTTCAACTGAAGCTTTCTTT; cdr3_aa: CASSSTEAFF
cdr3_length: 14; v_call: TRBV19; d_call: .; j_call: TRBJ2-2; cdr3_nt: TGTGCCAGTAGTATCGGGATTCGCGGCGGGGAGCTGTTTTTT; cdr3_aa: CASSIGIRGGELFF
cdr3_length: 15; v_call: TRBV15; d_call: .; j_call: TRBJ1-1; cdr3_nt: TGTGCCACCAGCAGATGGGGGGGCTGGAACACTGAAGCTTTCTTT; cdr3_aa: CATSRWGGWNTEAFF
cdr3_length: 15; v_call: TRBV5-1; d_call: TRBD1; j_call: TRBJ2-7; cdr3_nt: TGCGCCAGCAGCTACCGGACAGGTTCCATCTACGAGCAGTACTTC; cdr3_aa: CASSYRTGSIYEQYF